This is a list of T cell receptor beta chains from one sample in a study of blood T cell repertoires in COVID-19. Repertoires were generated with immunoSEQ multiplex PCR, while TCRdb's copy carries only in-frame clones and drops some. The sample comprises 470,000 or so clones, about 90% of which are singletons, and approximately 2% rests with the top ten. Material for sequencing was PBMCs or T cells enriched from blood (not recorded which). These receptors were collected from a young woman with acute COVID-19. CDR3s include the opening cysteine and the closing phenylalanine or tryptophan.

CDR3aa: CASSLLPRWTGEVDNEQFF; v_gene: TRBV7-9; j_gene: TRBJ2-1
CDR3aa: CASSVEMRETDTQYF; v_gene: TRBV9; j_gene: TRBJ2-3
CDR3aa: CASTAGQEGNTIYF; v_gene: TRBV6-5; j_gene: TRBJ1-3
CDR3aa: CASNTIQGAVYSPLHF; v_gene: TRBV7-2; j_gene: TRBJ1-6
CDR3aa: CASSLRTSGSTDTQYF; v_gene: TRBV5-4; j_gene: TRBJ2-3
CDR3aa: CASSLKQGHNEKLFF; v_gene: TRBV11-2; j_gene: TRBJ1-4
CDR3aa: CASRPRDRVGEQYF; v_gene: TRBV6-5; j_gene: TRBJ2-7
CDR3aa: CAANSGTGGGGAFF; v_gene: TRBV10-3; j_gene: TRBJ1-1
CDR3aa: CASSLNADYNEQFF; v_gene: TRBV11-3; j_gene: TRBJ2-1
CDR3aa: CASSSNEKLFF; v_gene: TRBV13; j_gene: TRBJ1-4
CDR3aa: CSVQPYEQYF; v_gene: TRBV29-1; j_gene: TRBJ2-7
CDR3aa: CASSQSDQPQHF; v_gene: TRBV3-1/TRBV3-2; j_gene: TRBJ1-5
CDR3aa: CASSSQTEKAFF; v_gene: TRBV28; j_gene: TRBJ1-1
CDR3aa: CASSPHGKGGTDTQYF; v_gene: TRBV4-3; j_gene: TRBJ2-3
CDR3aa: CASTKWAGVDMNTEAFF; v_gene: TRBV5-1; j_gene: TRBJ1-1
CDR3aa: CASSLEGQGMDTQYF; v_gene: TRBV7-9; j_gene: TRBJ2-3
CDR3aa: CASSPSRQGTGDGYTF; v_gene: TRBV3-1/TRBV3-2; j_gene: TRBJ1-2
CDR3aa: CASAELADYNEQFF; v_gene: TRBV6-5; j_gene: TRBJ2-1
CDR3aa: CSVGSQAYNEQFF; v_gene: TRBV29-1; j_gene: TRBJ2-1
CDR3aa: CASSPSGTPSYEQYF; v_gene: TRBV9; j_gene: TRBJ2-7
CDR3aa: CASRPDTDTQYF; v_gene: TRBV5-1; j_gene: TRBJ2-3
CDR3aa: CAITSSGSNYGYTF; v_gene: TRBV10-3; j_gene: TRBJ1-2
CDR3aa: CASSRGRGEKLFF; v_gene: TRBV6-5; j_gene: TRBJ1-4
CDR3aa: CASTRGTSFPAEQYF; v_gene: TRBV6-5; j_gene: TRBJ2-7
CDR3aa: CASSAQGLGEQFF; v_gene: TRBV19; j_gene: TRBJ2-1
CDR3aa: CASSRDRRETQYF; v_gene: TRBV2; j_gene: TRBJ2-5
CDR3aa: CASSIYSFLYNEQFF; v_gene: TRBV19; j_gene: TRBJ2-1
CDR3aa: CASSEWGEEETQYF; v_gene: TRBV25-1; j_gene: TRBJ2-5
CDR3aa: CASREGTSGKETQYF; v_gene: TRBV2; j_gene: TRBJ2-5
CDR3aa: CAISGGFTGELFF; v_gene: TRBV10-3; j_gene: TRBJ2-2
CDR3aa: CSLGPSDGNTIYF; v_gene: TRBV29-1; j_gene: TRBJ1-3
CDR3aa: CAISRVHEQYF; v_gene: TRBV10-3; j_gene: TRBJ2-7
CDR3aa: CAWGTGTGVSEQYF; v_gene: TRBV30; j_gene: TRBJ2-7
CDR3aa: CASRTERSSYNEQFF; v_gene: TRBV7-8; j_gene: TRBJ2-1
CDR3aa: CASSLDRRQGYGYTF; v_gene: TRBV11-2; j_gene: TRBJ1-2
CDR3aa: CASSESLRSSDYGYTF; v_gene: TRBV6-1; j_gene: TRBJ1-2
CDR3aa: CASSQPRDGLAKNIQYF; v_gene: TRBV4-1; j_gene: TRBJ2-4
CDR3aa: CASRDRGTEAFF; v_gene: TRBV2; j_gene: TRBJ1-1
CDR3aa: CSVHRTGDGEQFF; v_gene: TRBV29-1; j_gene: TRBJ2-1
CDR3aa: CSVKRGTVSYEQYF; v_gene: TRBV29-1; j_gene: TRBJ2-7
CDR3aa: CASRVSWTGPYEQYF; v_gene: TRBV27; j_gene: TRBJ2-7
CDR3aa: CASSPGEGNSPLHF; v_gene: TRBV3-1/TRBV3-2; j_gene: TRBJ1-6
CDR3aa: CASSPGDSTYEQYF; v_gene: TRBV7-9; j_gene: TRBJ2-7
CDR3aa: CASSAGGRELFF; v_gene: TRBV6-5; j_gene: TRBJ2-2
CDR3aa: CASKMIDRPYYEQYF; v_gene: TRBV5-4; j_gene: TRBJ2-7
CDR3aa: CASSLAAGTSNEQFF; v_gene: TRBV11-2; j_gene: TRBJ2-1
CDR3aa: CASSQVIPGQTNYGYTF; v_gene: TRBV4-1; j_gene: TRBJ1-2
CDR3aa: CASSRMLSGELFF; v_gene: TRBV10-1; j_gene: TRBJ2-2
CDR3aa: CASSPMTGSGNQPQHF; v_gene: TRBV7-9; j_gene: TRBJ1-5
CDR3aa: CASSRGGYGTRMNEQFF; v_gene: TRBV3-1/TRBV3-2; j_gene: TRBJ2-1
CDR3aa: CASSASGTGHYGYTF; v_gene: TRBV27; j_gene: TRBJ1-2
CDR3aa: CASTLVVTGATNEQFF; v_gene: TRBV7-6; j_gene: TRBJ2-1